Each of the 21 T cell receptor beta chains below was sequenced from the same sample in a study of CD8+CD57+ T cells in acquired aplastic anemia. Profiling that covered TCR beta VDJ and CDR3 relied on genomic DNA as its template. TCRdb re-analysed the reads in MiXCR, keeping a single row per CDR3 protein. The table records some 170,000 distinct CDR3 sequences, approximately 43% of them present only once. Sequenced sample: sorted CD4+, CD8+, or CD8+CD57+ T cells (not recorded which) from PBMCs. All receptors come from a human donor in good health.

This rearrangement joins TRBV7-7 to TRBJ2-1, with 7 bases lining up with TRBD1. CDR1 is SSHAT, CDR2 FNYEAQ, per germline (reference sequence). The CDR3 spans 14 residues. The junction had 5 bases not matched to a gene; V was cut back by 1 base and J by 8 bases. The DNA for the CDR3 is TGTGCCAGCAGCTTAGGACAGGGTGTGTATGAGCAGTTCTTC. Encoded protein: CASSLGQGVYEQFF.

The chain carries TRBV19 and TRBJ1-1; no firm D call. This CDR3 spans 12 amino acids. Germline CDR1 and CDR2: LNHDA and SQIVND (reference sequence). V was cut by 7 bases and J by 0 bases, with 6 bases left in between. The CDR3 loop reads CASTRLNTEAFF. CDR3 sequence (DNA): TGTGCCAGTACGAGGTTGAACACTGAAGCTTTCTTT.

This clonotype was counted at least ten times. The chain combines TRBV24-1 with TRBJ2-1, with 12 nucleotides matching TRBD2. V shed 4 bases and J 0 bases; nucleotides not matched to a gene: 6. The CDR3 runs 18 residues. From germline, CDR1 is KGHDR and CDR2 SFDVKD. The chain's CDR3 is CATSDPRTSGNSYNEQFF. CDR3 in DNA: TGTGCCACCAGTGACCCGAGGACTAGCGGGAACTCCTACAATGAGCAGTTCTTC.

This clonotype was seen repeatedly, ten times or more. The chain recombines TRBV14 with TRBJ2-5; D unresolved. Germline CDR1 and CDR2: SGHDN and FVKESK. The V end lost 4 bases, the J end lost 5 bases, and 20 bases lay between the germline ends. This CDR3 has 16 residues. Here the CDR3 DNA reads TGTGCCAGCAGCCCCCAGGAGACTTTCCTCCGGGAGACCCAGTACTTC. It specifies CASSPQETFLRETQYF.

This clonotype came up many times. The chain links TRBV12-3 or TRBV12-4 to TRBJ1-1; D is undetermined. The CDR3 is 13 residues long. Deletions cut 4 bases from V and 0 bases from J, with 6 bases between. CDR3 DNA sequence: TGTGCCAGCAGTTATAACATGAACACTGAAGCTTTCTTT. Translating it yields CASSYNMNTEAFF.

Written as DNA, the CDR3 is TGTGCCAGCTCACCACAGGCGGTTACAGGGAACGAGCAGTACTTC. Protein sequence: CASSPQAVTGNEQYF. The gene calls are TRBV18 and TRBJ2-7; maybe TRBD1 (6 bases). Trimming removed 1 base from V and 5 bases from J, with 15 bases in between. The germline V gene has CDR1 KGHSH and CDR2 LQKENI. The CDR3 length is 15 residues.

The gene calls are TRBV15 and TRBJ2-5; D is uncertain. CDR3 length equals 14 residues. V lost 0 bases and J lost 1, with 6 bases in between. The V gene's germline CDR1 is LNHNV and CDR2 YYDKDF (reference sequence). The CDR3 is CATSRDSGQETQYF. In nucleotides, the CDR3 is TGTGCCACCAGCAGAGATTCAGGCCAAGAGACCCAGTACTTC.

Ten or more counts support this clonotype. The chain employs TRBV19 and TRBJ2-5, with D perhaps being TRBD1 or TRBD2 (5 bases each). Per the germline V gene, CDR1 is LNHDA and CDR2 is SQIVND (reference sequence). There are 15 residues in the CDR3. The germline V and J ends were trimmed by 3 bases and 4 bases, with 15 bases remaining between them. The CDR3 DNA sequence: TGTGCCAGTAGTATTGGTCCGAGGGGTATAGAGACCCAGTACTTC. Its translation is CASSIGPRGIETQYF.

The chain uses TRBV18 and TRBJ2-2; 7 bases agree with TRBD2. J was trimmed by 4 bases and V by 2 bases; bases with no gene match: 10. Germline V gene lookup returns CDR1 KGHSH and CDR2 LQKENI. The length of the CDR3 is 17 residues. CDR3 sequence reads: CASSPRAAGVATGELFF. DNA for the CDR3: TGTGCCAGCTCACCAAGGGCGGCGGGAGTCGCCACCGGGGAGCTGTTTTTT.

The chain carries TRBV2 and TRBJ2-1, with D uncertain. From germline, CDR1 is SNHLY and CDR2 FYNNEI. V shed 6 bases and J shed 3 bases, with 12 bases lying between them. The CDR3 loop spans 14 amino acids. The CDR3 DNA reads TGTGCCAGCAGGCAGGACGGAAACTACAATGAGCAGTTCTTC. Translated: CASRQDGNYNEQFF.

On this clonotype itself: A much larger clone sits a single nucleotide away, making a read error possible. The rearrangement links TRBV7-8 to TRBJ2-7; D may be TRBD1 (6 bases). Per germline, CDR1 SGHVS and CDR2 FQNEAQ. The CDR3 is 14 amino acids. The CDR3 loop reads CAGSEQGGTIEQYF. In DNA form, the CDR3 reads TGTGCCGGCAGCGAACAGGGTGGGACGATTGAGCAGTACTTC.

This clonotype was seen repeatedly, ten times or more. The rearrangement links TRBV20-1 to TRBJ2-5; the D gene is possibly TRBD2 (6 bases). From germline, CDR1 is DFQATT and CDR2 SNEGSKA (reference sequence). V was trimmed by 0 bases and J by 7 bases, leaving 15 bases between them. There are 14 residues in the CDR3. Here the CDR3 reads CSARDSLLAGTQYF. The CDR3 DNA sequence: TGCAGTGCTAGAGATAGTCTACTAGCAGGGACCCAGTACTTC.

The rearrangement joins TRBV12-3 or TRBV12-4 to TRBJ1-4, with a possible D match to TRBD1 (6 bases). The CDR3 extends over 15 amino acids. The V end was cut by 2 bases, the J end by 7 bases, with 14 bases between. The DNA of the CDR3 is TGTGCCAGCAGTTTATTACTGGGGGCGGGTGAAAAACTGTTTTTT. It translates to CASSLLLGAGEKLFF.

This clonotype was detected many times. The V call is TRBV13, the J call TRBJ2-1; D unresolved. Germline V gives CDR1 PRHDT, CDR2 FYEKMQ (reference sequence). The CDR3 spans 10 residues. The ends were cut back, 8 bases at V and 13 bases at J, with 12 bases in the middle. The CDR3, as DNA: TGTGCCAGCGCCAGGACGATCCAGTTCTTC. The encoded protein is CASARTIQFF.

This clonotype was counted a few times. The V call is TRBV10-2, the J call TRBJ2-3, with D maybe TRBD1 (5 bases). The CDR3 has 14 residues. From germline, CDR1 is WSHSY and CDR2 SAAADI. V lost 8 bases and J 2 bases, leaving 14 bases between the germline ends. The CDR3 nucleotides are TGCGCCAGCGGGCAGGGCTACATCACAGATACGCAGTATTTT. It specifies CASGQGYITDTQYF.

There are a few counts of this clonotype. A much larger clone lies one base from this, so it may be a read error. For the CDR3, the DNA is TGCGCCAGCGGCGAACGAACCGGGACACTGAACACTGAAGCTTTCTTT. It is translated as CASGERTGTLNTEAFF. V usage is TRBV5-1 and J usage is TRBJ1-1; D is possibly TRBD1 (6 bases). Between the trimmed V and J ends, which lost 7 bases and 0 bases, there was a span of 19 bases. The CDR3 totals 16 residues. Germline V gene lookup returns CDR1 SGHRS and CDR2 YFSETQ.

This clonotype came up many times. CDR3 coding DNA: TGTGCCAGCAGCCGAGGGCCTGGAAACACCATATATTTT. Protein sequence: CASSRGPGNTIYF. This chain joins TRBV7-3 and TRBJ1-3; D remains ambiguous. The germline gives CDR1 SGHTA, CDR2 FQGTGA. V was cut by 5 bases and J by 2 bases, with 7 bases left in between. This CDR3 is 13 amino acids long.

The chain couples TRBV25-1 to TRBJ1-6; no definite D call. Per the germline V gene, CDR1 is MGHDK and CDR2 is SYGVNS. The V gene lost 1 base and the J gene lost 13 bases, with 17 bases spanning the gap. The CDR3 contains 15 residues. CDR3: CASSELWGVGSPLHF. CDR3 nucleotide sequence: TGTGCCAGCAGTGAATTATGGGGAGTTGGGTCTCCCCTCCACTTT.

CDR3 amino acids: CASSTRTGGNEKLFF. The CDR3 nucleotides read TGTGCCAGCAGCACACGGACAGGGGGTAATGAAAAACTGTTTTTT. The chain uses TRBV3-1 and TRBJ1-4; TRBD1 matches at 10 bases. The CDR3 has 15 amino acids. The V and J ends lost 5 bases and 4 bases, in that order; junction bases with no gene match: 4. Germline-derived CDR1 and CDR2 are LGHDT and YNNKEL (reference sequence). The complete variable domain, with remaining parts taken from reference TRBV3-1 and TRBJ1-4, reads DTAVSQTPKYLVTQMGNDKSIKCEQNLGHDTMYWYKQDSKKFLKIMFSYNNKELIINETVPNRFSPKSPDKAHLNLHINSLELGDSAVYFCASSTRTGGNEKLFFGSGTQLSVL.

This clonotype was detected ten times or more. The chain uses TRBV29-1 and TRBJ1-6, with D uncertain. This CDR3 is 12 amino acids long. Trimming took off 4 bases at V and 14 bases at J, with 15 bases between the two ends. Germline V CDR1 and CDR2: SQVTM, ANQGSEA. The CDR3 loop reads CSVVSPPGTLHF. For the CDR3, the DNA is TGCAGCGTTGTATCTCCCCCAGGAACCCTCCACTTT.

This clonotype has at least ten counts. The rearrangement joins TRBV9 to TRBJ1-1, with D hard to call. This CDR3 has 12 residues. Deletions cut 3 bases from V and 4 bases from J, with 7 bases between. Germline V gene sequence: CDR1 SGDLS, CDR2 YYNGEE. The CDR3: CASSAAGTEAFF. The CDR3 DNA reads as TGTGCCAGCAGCGCAGCTGGCACTGAAGCTTTCTTT.